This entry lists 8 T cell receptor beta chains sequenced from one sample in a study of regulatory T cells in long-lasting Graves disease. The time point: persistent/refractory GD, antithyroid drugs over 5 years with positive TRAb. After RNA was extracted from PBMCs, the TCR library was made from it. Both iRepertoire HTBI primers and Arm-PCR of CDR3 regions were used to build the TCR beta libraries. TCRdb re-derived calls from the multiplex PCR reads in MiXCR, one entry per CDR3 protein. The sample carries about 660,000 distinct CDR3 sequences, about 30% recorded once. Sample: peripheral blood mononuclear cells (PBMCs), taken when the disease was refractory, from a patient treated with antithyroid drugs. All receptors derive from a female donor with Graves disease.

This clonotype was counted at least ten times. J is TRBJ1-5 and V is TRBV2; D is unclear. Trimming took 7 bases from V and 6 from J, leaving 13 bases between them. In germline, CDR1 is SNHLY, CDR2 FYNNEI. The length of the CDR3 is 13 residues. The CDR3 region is CASNYVGVQPQHF. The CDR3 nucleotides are TGTGCCAGCAACTACGTTGGGGTTCAGCCCCAGCATTTT.

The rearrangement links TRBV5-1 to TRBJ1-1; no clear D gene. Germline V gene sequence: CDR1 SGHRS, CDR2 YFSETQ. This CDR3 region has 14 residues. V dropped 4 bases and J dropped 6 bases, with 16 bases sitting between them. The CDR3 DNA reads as TGCGCCAGCAGCGACTCCGGACCTGGGGCTGAAGCTTTCTTT. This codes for CASSDSGPGAEAFF.

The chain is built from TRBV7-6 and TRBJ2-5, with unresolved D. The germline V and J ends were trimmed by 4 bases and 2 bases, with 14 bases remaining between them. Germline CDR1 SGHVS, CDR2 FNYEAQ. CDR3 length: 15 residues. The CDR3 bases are TGTGCCAGCAGCTCCGTTAGACTGGGGCAAGAGACCCAGTACTTC. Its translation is CASSSVRLGQETQYF. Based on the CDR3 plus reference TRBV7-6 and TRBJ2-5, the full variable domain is GAGVSQSPRYKVTKRGQDVALRCDPISGHVSLYWYRQALGQGPEFLTYFNYEAQQDKSGLPNDRFSAERPEGSISTLTIQRTEQRDSAMYRCASSSVRLGQETQYFGPGTRLLVL.

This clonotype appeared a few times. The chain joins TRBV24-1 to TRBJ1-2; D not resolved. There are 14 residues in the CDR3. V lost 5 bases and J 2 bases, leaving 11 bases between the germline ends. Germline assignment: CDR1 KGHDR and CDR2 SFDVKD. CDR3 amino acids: CATSGQDWNYGYTF. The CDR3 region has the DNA TGTGCCACCAGTGGGCAGGACTGGAACTATGGCTACACCTTC.

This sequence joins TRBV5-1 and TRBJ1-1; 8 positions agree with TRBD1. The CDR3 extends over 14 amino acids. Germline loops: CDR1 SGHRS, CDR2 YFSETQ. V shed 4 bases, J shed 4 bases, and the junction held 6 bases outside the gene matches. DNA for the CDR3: TGCGCCAGCAGCGTCGGACAGGGTAGCACTGAAGCTTTCTTT. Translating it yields CASSVGQGSTEAFF.

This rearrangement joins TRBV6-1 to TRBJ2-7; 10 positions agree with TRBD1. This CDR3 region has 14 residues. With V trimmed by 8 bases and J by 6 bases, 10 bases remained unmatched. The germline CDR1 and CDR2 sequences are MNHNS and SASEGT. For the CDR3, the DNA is TGTGCCAGCTCACCGGGACAGGGGTTCGGCGAGCAGTACTTC. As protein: CASSPGQGFGEQYF.

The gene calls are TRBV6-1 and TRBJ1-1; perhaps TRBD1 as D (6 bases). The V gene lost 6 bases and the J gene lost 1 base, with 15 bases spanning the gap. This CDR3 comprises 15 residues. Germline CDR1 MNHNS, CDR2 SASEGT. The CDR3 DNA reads TGTGCCAGCAGGGGGGGCGGGGGTCAGAACACTGAAGCTTTCTTT. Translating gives CASRGGGGQNTEAFF.

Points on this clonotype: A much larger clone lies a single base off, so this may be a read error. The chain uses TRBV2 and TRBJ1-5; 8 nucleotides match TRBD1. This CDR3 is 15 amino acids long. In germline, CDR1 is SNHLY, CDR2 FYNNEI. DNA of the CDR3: TGTGCCAGCAGTGAAGCGATGACAGGGGATCAGCTCCAGCATTTT. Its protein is CASSEAMTGDQLQHF.